This T cell receptor beta chain was identified in a study of blood T cell repertoires in COVID-19. Overall study: Nucleic acid was either cDNA or gDNA, and it came from T cells, B-cell-depleted T cells, or PBMCs.

Libraries were prepared by immunoSEQ multiplex PCR; TCRdb keeps only in-frame clonotypes and omits some of them. The profile shows 80,000 or so clones, 70% to 80% of them singletons. The ends lost 0 bases at V and 8 bases at J; junction bases unmatched: 3. Germline CDR1 and CDR2: LGHDT and YNNKEL (reference sequence). The CDR3 runs 14 residues. The clonotype originates from a man between 45 and 60 years old with active or convalescent COVID-19. V and J are TRBV3-1 (or the pseudogene TRBV3-2) and TRBJ1-1; 10 bases match TRBD1. Sequencing was performed on peripheral blood. This CDR3 reads CASSQEDRGLEAFF. The CDR3 coding sequence is TGTGCCAGCAGCCAAGAAGACAGGGGGCTCGAAGCTTTCTTT.